One sample yielded the 3 T cell receptor beta chains listed below, sequenced in a study of CD8+CD57+ T cells in acquired aplastic anemia. Patients included in sequencing had previously demonstrated CD8+CD57+ cell expansion by flow cytometry. For CDR3 and TCR beta VDJ profiling, genomic DNA was the template used. Via MiXCR, TCRdb re-called the reads, giving one row per CDR3 protein. The table shows approximately 200,000 distinct CDR3 sequences, with roughly 50% occurring only once. Sequencing was performed on sorted CD4+, CD8+, or CD8+CD57+ T cells (not recorded which) from PBMCs. These receptors all stem from a human donor with aplastic anemia.

This clonotype was seen repeatedly, ten times or more. V usage is TRBV20-1 and J usage is TRBJ2-3; TRBD2 matches at 11 bases. CDR1 is DFQATT, CDR2 SNEGSKA, per germline (reference sequence). CDR3 length: 18 residues. V trimming: 5 bases; J trimming: 2 bases; junction bases outside the gene matches: 15. The chain's CDR3 is CSASLLAGGSGVTDTQYF. The CDR3 DNA is TGCAGTGCTTCCCTCCTAGCGGGGGGCTCAGGAGTCACAGATACGCAGTATTTT.

This chain links TRBV7-9 with TRBJ2-5; tentatively, D is TRBD1 (5 bases). The J call is doubtful: the DNA matches TRBJ2-1 better. The CDR3 sequence is 14 residues long. Germline-derived CDR1 and CDR2 are SEHNR and FQNEAQ (reference sequence). This chain's CDR3 is CASSLGRLQETQFF. The CDR3, as DNA: TGTGCCAGCAGCTTGGGGCGGCTACAAGAGACCCAGTTCTTC.

This chain uses TRBV25-1 with TRBJ2-1; 7 bases fit TRBD2. The germline CDR1 and CDR2 sequences are MGHDK and SYGVNS. V shed 7 bases, J shed 9 bases, and the junction held 24 bases outside the gene matches. This CDR3 has 18 amino acids. CDR3 in amino acids: CASTQKGEERGSDTEQFF. CDR3 bases: TGTGCCAGCACCCAAAAGGGCGAGGAGCGGGGAAGCGATACTGAGCAGTTCTTC.